This T cell receptor (beta chain) is from a study of shared clonotypes between healthy human individuals. Across the study: Contributing individuals were a couple of females and a few males aged 18 to 49. The study used three CD4 naive, three CD4 memory, two CD8 naive and one CD8 memory plate per donor. Study conclusions and caveats: In contrast to clonotypes shared by all four donors, non-shared clonotypes had lower generation probabilities.

CDR3 size: 12 residues. In germline, CDR1 is LNHDA, CDR2 SQIVND (reference sequence). After removal of 6 bases from V and 8 bases from J, the junction contained 6 bases not matched to a gene. TCRdb's copy holds only in-frame clones and misses some; the assay was immunoSEQ multiplex PCR. The table shows 650,000 to 800,000 clones, with about two thirds occurring only once. This clone was detected only a few times. Its antigen is not identified. The rearrangement uses TRBV19 and TRBJ1-2; TRBD1 matches at 7 bases. Material: memory CD4+ T cells sorted from blood. The subset was: CD45RA-negative fraction. The TCR was taken from a woman aged 30 to 39 in good health. CDR3 amino acids: CASRDREEGYTF. The CDR3 nucleotides read TGTGCCAGTAGAGACAGGGAAGAAGGCTACACCTTC.